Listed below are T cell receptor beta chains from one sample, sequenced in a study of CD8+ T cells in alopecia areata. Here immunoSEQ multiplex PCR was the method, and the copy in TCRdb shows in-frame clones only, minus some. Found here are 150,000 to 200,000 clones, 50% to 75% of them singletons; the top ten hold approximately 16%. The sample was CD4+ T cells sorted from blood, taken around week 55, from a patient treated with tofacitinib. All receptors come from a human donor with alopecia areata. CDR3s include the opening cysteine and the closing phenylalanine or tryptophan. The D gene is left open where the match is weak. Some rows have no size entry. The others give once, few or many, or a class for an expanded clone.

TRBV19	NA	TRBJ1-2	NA	CASSATSGYTF	TGTGCCAGTAGTGCAACAAGTGGCTACACCTTC
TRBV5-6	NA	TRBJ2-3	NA	CASSGTRSSTDTQYF	TGTGCCAGCAGCGGGACTCGGAGTAGCACAGATACGCAGTATTTT
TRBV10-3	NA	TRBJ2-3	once	CAIDTGVVTDTQYF	TGTGCCATCGATACGGGGGTGGTCACAGATACGCAGTATTTT
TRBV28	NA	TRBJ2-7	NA	CASSSLVGTFSYEQYF	TGTGCCAGCAGTTCCCTTGTTGGGACTTTCTCCTACGAGCAGTACTTC
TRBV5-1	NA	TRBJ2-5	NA	CASSLSSGSGRETQYF	TGCGCCAGCAGCTTGAGTAGCGGCTCTGGGAGGGAGACCCAGTACTTC
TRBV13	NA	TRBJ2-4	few	CASSAPMEVAKNIQYF	TGTGCCAGCAGCGCGCCGATGGAGGTGGCCAAAAACATTCAGTACTTC
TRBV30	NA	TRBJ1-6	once	CAAKEGVESPLHF	TGTGCCGCAAAGGAGGGGGTAGAATCACCCCTCCACTTT
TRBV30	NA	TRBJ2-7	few	CAWSVRVYEQYF	TGTGCCTGGAGTGTCAGGGTCTACGAGCAGTACTTC
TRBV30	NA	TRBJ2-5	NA	CAWSRTVLETQYF	TGTGCCTGGAGTAGGACCGTTTTAGAGACCCAGTACTTC
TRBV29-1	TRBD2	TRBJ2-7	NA	CSVEAGGLAGYEQYF	TGCAGCGTTGAAGCTGGGGGTTTAGCGGGGTACGAGCAGTACTTC
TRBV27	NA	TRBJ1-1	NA	CASRPGGTDTEAFF	TGTGCCAGCAGGCCGGGGGGTACCGACACTGAAGCTTTCTTT
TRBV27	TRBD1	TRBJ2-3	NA	CASSFNDRVTDTQYF	TGTGCCAGCAGTTTTAACGACAGGGTCACAGATACGCAGTATTTT
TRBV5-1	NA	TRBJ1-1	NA	CASSLRVNTEAFF	TGCGCCAGCAGCTTGAGAGTGAACACTGAAGCTTTCTTT
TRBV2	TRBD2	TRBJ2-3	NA	CASSGLAGARTDTQYF	TGTGCCAGCAGTGGACTAGCGGGGGCCCGCACAGATACGCAGTATTTT
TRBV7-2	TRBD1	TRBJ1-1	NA	CASSLGGGVSTEAFF	TGTGCCAGCAGCTTAGGAGGGGGCGTGAGCACTGAAGCTTTCTTT
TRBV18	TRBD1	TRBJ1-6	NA	CASSLSQGAQNSPLHF	TGTGCCAGCTCACTCTCCCAGGGGGCACAAAATTCACCCCTCCACTTT
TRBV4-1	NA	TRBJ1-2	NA	CASSQLTGLGGYTF	TGCGCCAGCAGCCAACTAACAGGGCTGGGTGGCTACACCTTC
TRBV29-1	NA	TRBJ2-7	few	CSVELAHEQYF	TGCAGCGTCGAACTAGCTCACGAGCAGTACTTC
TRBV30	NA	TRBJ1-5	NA	CAWSDGRSGGNQPQHF	TGTGCCTGGAGCGACGGAAGGTCGGGGGGCAATCAGCCCCAGCATTTT
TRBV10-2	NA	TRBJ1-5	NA	CASTDRESGPQHF	TGCGCCAGCACCGATCGGGAATCGGGGCCCCAGCATTTT
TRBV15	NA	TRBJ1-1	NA	CATSRDIGFNTEAFF	TGTGCCACCAGCAGAGATATCGGTTTCAACACTGAAGCTTTCTTT
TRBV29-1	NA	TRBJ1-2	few	CSVSLGRYGYTF	TGCAGCGTTTCCCTGGGGCGGTATGGCTACACCTTC
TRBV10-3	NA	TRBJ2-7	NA	CAISESFSGAAYEQYF	TGTGCCATCAGTGAGTCGTTTTCAGGGGCCGCCTACGAGCAGTACTTC
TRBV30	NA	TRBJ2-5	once	CAWQGRETQYF	TGTGCCTGGCAGGGGCGAGAGACCCAGTACTTC
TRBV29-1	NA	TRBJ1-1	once	CSVVGSLTEAFF	TGCAGCGTTGTCGGCAGCCTCACTGAAGCTTTCTTT
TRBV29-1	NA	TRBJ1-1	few	CSVTGLIHTEAFF	TGCAGCGTTACGGGCCTTATCCACACTGAAGCTTTCTTT
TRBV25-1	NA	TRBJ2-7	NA	CASSLNFGHGEQYF	TGTGCCAGCAGCTTAAACTTTGGGCACGGCGAGCAGTACTTC
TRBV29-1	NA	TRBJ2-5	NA	CSVHKPGTNQETQYF	TGCAGCGTCCATAAACCCGGGACAAACCAAGAGACCCAGTACTTC
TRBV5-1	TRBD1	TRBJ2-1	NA	CASSLGTGNNEQFF	TGCGCCAGCAGCTTGGGGACAGGGAACAATGAGCAGTTCTTC
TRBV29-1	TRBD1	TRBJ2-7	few	CSVHTRDRGFGEQYF	TGCAGCGTTCATACTCGAGACAGGGGCTTCGGCGAGCAGTACTTC
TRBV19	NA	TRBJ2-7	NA	CASSGQHLANTYEQYF	TGTGCCAGTAGTGGCCAGCATTTAGCAAATACCTACGAGCAGTACTTC